Following are 21 T cell receptor beta chains from one sample sequenced in a study of tumor and adjacent non-tumor tissue in lung cancer. RNA was extracted from bulk tissue without any cell sorting. TCRbeta libraries were built with three rounds of nested PCR, modified from ARM-PCR. From the multiplex PCR reads, TCRdb called clonotypes with MiXCR, one entry per CDR3 protein. Of under 250,000 distinct CDR3 sequences listed, 60% to 75% are singletons. The sequenced material came from lung tumor tissue. The receptors were sampled from a man aged 55 to 70 with non-small cell lung cancer.

This clonotype was detected many times. The junction differs from germline at one of its ends, possibly a read error. The chain is built from TRBV29-1 and TRBJ2-4, with 8 nucleotides matching TRBD2. Germline V gene lookup returns CDR1 SQVTM and CDR2 ANQGSEA. This CDR3 contains 13 residues. Here the CDR3 DNA reads TGCAGCGTGGAAGCGGGGGCGGGAAACATTCAGTACTTC. Protein product: CSVEAGAGNIQYF.

This clonotype has at least ten counts. The rearrangement uses TRBV20-1 and TRBJ2-1; the D is unclear. The V end was cut by 0 bases, the J end by 8 bases, with 8 bases between. The CDR3 sequence is 12 residues long. Germline-derived CDR1 and CDR2 are DFQATT and SNEGSKA (reference sequence). The CDR3 DNA reads as TGCAGTGCTAGAGATAACCTGGATGAGCAGTTCTTC. Protein: CSARDNLDEQFF.

The chain joins TRBV20-1 to TRBJ2-1, with 10 positions matching TRBD2. Unmatched junction bases numbered 11, after V lost 3 bases and J lost 15 bases. Germline-derived CDR1 and CDR2 are DFQATT and SNEGSKA (reference sequence). The CDR3 is 13 amino acids. CDR3 bases: TGCAGTGCTAGCCTAGCGGGGGTCCCTCATGTGTTCTTC. Translated, it gives CSASLAGVPHVFF.

In the case of this clonotype: The conserved closing phenylalanine or tryptophan is absent in this CDR3, likely reflecting a read error. V is TRBV11-3 and J is TRBJ2-7, with D possibly TRBD2 on 6 matching bases. The germline V and J ends were trimmed by 2 bases and 5 bases, with 13 bases remaining between them. Germline CDR1 and CDR2: SGHNT and YENEEA. The CDR3 contains 14 residues. CDR3: CASSLTRGSHEQYI. The CDR3 region has the DNA TGTGCCAGCAGCTTAACGCGGGGATCCCACGAGCAGTACATC.

The rearrangement uses TRBV20-1 and TRBJ1-2, with a possible D match to TRBD1 (6 bases). CDR3 size: 16 residues. Germline CDR1 reads DFQATT; CDR2 reads SNEGSKA (reference sequence). Trimming took 5 bases from V and 4 from J, leaving 23 bases between them. CDR3 loop: CSARRRKGGVGYGYTF. The CDR3 coding sequence is TGCAGTGCTCGGAGGCGGAAGGGGGGGGTAGGCTATGGCTACACCTTC.

The V gene is TRBV29-1, the J gene TRBJ2-3; perhaps TRBD2 as D (6 bases). This CDR3 has 14 amino acids. V gave up 5 bases and J gave up 4 bases, with 16 bases separating them. Germline values: CDR1 SQVTM, CDR2 ANQGSEA. CDR3 sequence: CSVSTSYAADTQYF. CDR3 sequence (DNA): TGCAGCGTTAGCACTAGCTACGCGGCAGATACGCAGTATTTT.

About this clonotype: Mismatch with germline at one junction end may stem from a read error. This chain uses TRBV7-9 with TRBJ2-3; no reliable D call. This CDR3 contains 12 residues. CDR1 SEHNR and CDR2 FQNEAQ come from the germline V gene (reference sequence). The CDR3 nucleotides read TGTGTCAGCAGTCCGAGCACAGATACGCAGTATTTT. Its translation is CVSSPSTDTQYF.

This clonotype was seen a few times. A read error may produce the germline difference seen at one junction end. The V gene is TRBV11-1, the J gene TRBJ2-4, with D perhaps matching TRBD1 or TRBD2 (6 bases each). CDR1 is SGHAT, CDR2 FQDESV, per germline (reference sequence). CDR3 length equals 13 residues. CDR3 bases: TGTGCTAGCAGGCAGAGGAGGGGGGACATTCAGTACTTC. Translating gives CASRQRRGDIQYF.

Points on this clonotype: The junction differs from germline at one of its ends, possibly a read error. The V and J genes are TRBV11-1 and TRBJ2-7; D is ambiguous. Germline lookup yields CDR1 SGHAT and CDR2 FQDESV (reference sequence). The CDR3 is made up of 14 amino acids. In DNA form, the CDR3 reads TGTGCCAGTAGAGATACCCAGTCTTTCTACGAGCAGTATTTC. The encoded protein is CASRDTQSFYEQYF.

This clonotype has only one observation. This clone may be a read error of a much larger clone one base away. The chain links TRBV4-1 to TRBJ2-3; D might be TRBD1 (5 bases). Germline assignment: CDR1 MGHRA and CDR2 YSYEKL. The CDR3 spans 16 residues. V lost 4 bases to trimming and J lost 0 bases, with 14 bases between them. Written as DNA, the CDR3 is TGCGCCAGCAGCCGTCACGGACACCCCAGCACAGATACGCAGTATTTT. Protein sequence: CASSRHGHPSTDTQYF.

In the case of this clonotype: The germline gene is not matched at one end of the junction; a read error may be the cause. The J gene is TRBJ1-5, the V gene TRBV6-1, with 10 bases that match TRBD1. This CDR3 region has 16 residues. Per the germline V gene, CDR1 is MNHNS and CDR2 is SASEGT. CDR3 protein: CTSSTIGTGGNQPQHF. The CDR3 region has the DNA TGTACCAGCAGTACCATTGGGACAGGGGGCAATCAGCCCCAGCATTTT.

The chain employs TRBV7-8 and TRBJ1-5, with D tentatively TRBD1 (5 bases). This CDR3 contains 16 residues. V gave up 5 bases and J gave up 3 bases, with 17 bases separating them. CDR1 is SGHVS, CDR2 FQNEAQ, per germline. CDR3 sequence (DNA): TGTGCCAGCAGCCGAGGGCTTCGCAGGGACAATCAGCCCCAGCATTTT. This gives the protein CASSRGLRRDNQPQHF.

The chain is built from TRBV5-1 and TRBJ1-2, with a tentative D call TRBD1 (6 bases). Germline loops: CDR1 SGHRS, CDR2 YFSETQ. The CDR3 has 15 amino acids. V was cut by 0 bases and J by 7 bases, with 16 bases left in between. The CDR3 DNA follows: TGCGCCAGCAGCTTGGAAGGCCCACAGGGCGGTGGCTACACCTTC. As protein: CASSLEGPQGGGYTF.

Note on this clonotype: An end of the junction does not agree with germline; a read error may underlie this. V usage is TRBV20-1 and J usage is TRBJ1-5, with D tentatively TRBD1 (6 bases). The CDR3 has 17 amino acids. Germline V CDR1 and CDR2: DFQATT, SNEGSKA (reference sequence). The DNA for the CDR3 is TGCATTGCTAACACCTCAGGGGTAAATGTTGGCAATCAGCCCCAGCATTTT. This gives the protein CIANTSGVNVGNQPQHF.

For this clonotype: A read error may be the cause here, since a much bigger clone is one base away. J is TRBJ2-2 and V is TRBV20-1, with 7 bases identical to TRBD1. The CDR3 has 15 amino acids. J was trimmed by 5 bases and V by 4 bases; bases with no gene match: 10. CDR1 is DFQATT, CDR2 SNEGSKA, per germline (reference sequence). The CDR3 loop is CSAKAGTDLTGELFF. In DNA, the CDR3 is TGCAGTGCTAAGGCCGGGACAGACCTAACCGGGGAGCTGTTTTTT.

With regard to this clonotype: The missing conserved phenylalanine or tryptophan at the end of this CDR3 makes a read error likely. The V gene is TRBV20-1, the J gene TRBJ1-5; the D gene is possibly TRBD1 (5 bases). The CDR3 contains 17 residues. Germline CDR1 is DFQATT and CDR2 is SNEGSKA (reference sequence). CDR3 sequence: CNADLRTGTASNQPQHL. CDR3 DNA: TGCAATGCTGATCTACGCACCGGGACCGCGAGCAATCAGCCCCAGCATTTA.

As to this clonotype: Its ends do not fully match the called genes, so a read error is possible. The chain combines TRBV6-5 with TRBJ2-7, with D tentatively TRBD1 (5 bases). There are 15 residues in the CDR3. Germline V lookup: CDR1 MNHEY, CDR2 SVGAGI. This CDR3 reads CDSSYAIGDSYEQYF. CDR3 in DNA: TGTGACAGCAGTTACGCGATAGGGGATTCCTACGAGCAGTACTTC.

Concerning this clonotype: A single base separates this from a much larger clone, so it may be a read error. The rearrangement links TRBV29-1 to TRBJ1-1; D not resolved. Germline V gene sequence: CDR1 SQVTM, CDR2 ANQGSEA. CDR3 length: 13 amino acids. The germline V and J ends were trimmed by 7 bases and 4 bases, with 16 bases remaining between them. CDR3: CSARGGRVTEAFF. The CDR3, as DNA: TGCAGCGCCCGGGGAGGGCGTGTCACTGAAGCTTTCTTT.

A few counts support this clonotype. V and J are TRBV29-1 and TRBJ2-7; no reliable D call. Germline V gene data show CDR1 as SQVTM and CDR2 as ANQGSEA. The V gene lost 3 bases and the J gene lost 4 bases, with 7 bases spanning the gap. The CDR3 is made up of 11 amino acids. Here the CDR3 reads CSVDGGYEQYF. CDR3 DNA sequence: TGCAGCGTTGATGGCGGATACGAGCAGTACTTC.

About this clonotype: Compared with germline, one end of the junction differs, possibly owing to a read error. The chain uses TRBV11-2 and TRBJ2-6; 7 bases fit TRBD1. This CDR3 has 19 residues. CDR1 is SGHAT, CDR2 FQNNGV, per germline. DNA for the CDR3: TGTGCCAGCACCTTAATTCCAAAGGACAGGCCCTCTGGGGCCAACGTCCAGACTTTC. Translation: CASTLIPKDRPSGANVQTF.

Ten or more counts support this clonotype. V usage is TRBV6-2 or TRBV6-3 and J usage is TRBJ2-7; D is unresolved. The CDR3 runs 14 residues. The germline gives CDR1 MNHEY, CDR2 SVGEGT. V lost 6 bases and J lost 9, with 21 bases in between. For the CDR3, the DNA is TGTGCCAGCAGCTCCCGGTCCCGACCCGGAGCGCAGTACTTC. It is translated as CASSSRSRPGAQYF.